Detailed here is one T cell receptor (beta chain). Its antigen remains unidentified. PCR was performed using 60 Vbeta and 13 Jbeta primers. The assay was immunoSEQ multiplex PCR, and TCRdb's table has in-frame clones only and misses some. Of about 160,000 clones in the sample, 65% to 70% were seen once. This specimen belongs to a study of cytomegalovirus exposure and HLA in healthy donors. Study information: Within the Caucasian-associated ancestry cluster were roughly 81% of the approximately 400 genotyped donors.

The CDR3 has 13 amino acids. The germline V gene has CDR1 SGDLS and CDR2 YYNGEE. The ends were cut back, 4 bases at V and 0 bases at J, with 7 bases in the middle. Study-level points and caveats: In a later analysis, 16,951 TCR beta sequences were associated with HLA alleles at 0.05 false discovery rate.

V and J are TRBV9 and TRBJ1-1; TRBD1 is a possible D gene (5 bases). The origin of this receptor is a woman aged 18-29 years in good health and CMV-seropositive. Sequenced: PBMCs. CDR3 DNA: TGTGCCAGCAGCCTGGACATGAACACTGAAGCTTTCTTT. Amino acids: CASSLDMNTEAFF.